The source of this T cell receptor beta chain is a study of identical twins. Study-level findings and limits: With monozygotic twins, out-of-frame TCR alpha sharing exceeded what models estimated. Carriage of fewer insertions was seen in abundant cord blood beta clonotypes, whereas memory repertoires showed none.

The sample holds many counts of this clonotype. The antigen is undetermined. All of the donors were Caucasians in good health. The CDR3 length is 14 residues. V lost 3 bases, J lost 6 bases, and 12 bases lay in between. The germline gives CDR1 SGHVS, CDR2 FQNEAQ. MiXCR, run by TCRdb on the 5' RACE reads, gives a single entry per CDR3 protein. Of under 250,000 distinct CDR3 sequences in the sample, 7.5% were seen once. This sample also appeared in a second study, on yellow fever vaccine responses in identical twins.

V is TRBV7-8 and J is TRBJ2-1; TRBD2 might be the D (5 bases). This sequence was found in a woman under 30 in good health. The material sequenced was memory (CD45RO+) T cells sorted from blood. In DNA, the CDR3 is TGTGCCAGCAGCTTGATCACTAGGAGCAATGAGCAGTTCTTC. It translates to CASSLITRSNEQFF.